The 17 T cell receptor beta chains below were found in one sample sequenced in a study of blood T cell repertoires in COVID-19. The data were produced by immunoSEQ multiplex PCR, yet TCRdb's version contains in-frame clones alone and is incomplete. Here the sample spans some 270,000 clones, around 86% being singletons. Sequencing was carried out using peripheral blood. The receptors derive from a middle-aged man with acute or convalescent COVID-19.

The rearrangement joins TRBV15 to TRBJ1-4; D not resolved. Germline loops: CDR1 LNHNV, CDR2 YYDKDF (reference sequence). The CDR3 length is 16 residues. V was shortened by 6 bases and J by 3 bases, with 17 bases between the two germline ends. The CDR3 region has the DNA TGTGCCACCAGTAGCCTCGGCCAAGGAGCTAATGAAAAACTGTTTTTT. Its translation: CATSSLGQGANEKLFF.

The chain carries TRBV5-6 and TRBJ1-3, with D unresolved. Germline V lookup: CDR1 SGHDT, CDR2 YYEEEE. V lost 0 bases to trimming and J lost 1 base, with 5 bases between them. The CDR3 sequence is 14 residues long. This CDR3 is CASSLGGSGNTIYF. The CDR3 DNA reads as TGTGCCAGCAGCTTGGGAGGGTCTGGAAACACCATATATTTT.

V is TRBV19 and J is TRBJ1-2; 7 nucleotides agree with TRBD1. The CDR3 is 14 amino acids. Germline assignment: CDR1 LNHDA and CDR2 SQIVND (reference sequence). Unmatched junction bases numbered 7, after V lost 4 bases and J lost 5 bases. The CDR3 sequence: CASSSRQGTYGYTF. The CDR3 nucleotides are TGTGCCAGTAGTAGTCGACAGGGCACTTATGGCTACACCTTC.

The chain employs TRBV4-1 and TRBJ1-6; D is possibly TRBD1 (5 bases). V lost 4 bases to trimming and J lost 9 bases, with 25 bases between them. CDR1 MGHRA and CDR2 YSYEKL come from the germline V gene. This CDR3 spans 18 amino acids. This chain's CDR3 is CASSPTSWEGPSISPLHF. CDR3 coding DNA: TGCGCCAGCAGCCCAACGAGTTGGGAGGGACCTTCGATTTCACCCCTCCACTTT.

The rearrangement links TRBV6-5 to TRBJ2-5; TRBD1 agrees at 7 bases. After removal of 2 bases from V and 5 bases from J, the junction contained 8 bases not matched to a gene. Germline V gives CDR1 MNHEY, CDR2 SVGAGI. CDR3 size: 15 residues. The CDR3 loop reads CASSYRLTGLETQYF. The DNA for the CDR3 is TGTGCCAGCAGTTACCGATTGACAGGGTTGGAGACCCAGTACTTC.

The CDR3 coding sequence is TGTGCCAGCAGCTTGGAGGGATGGGGCTACACCTTC. It yields the protein CASSLEGWGYTF. The chain links TRBV7-3 to TRBJ1-2; D gene ambiguous. Germline V CDR1 and CDR2: SGHTA, FQGTGA. The CDR3 loop spans 12 amino acids. Trimming took off 3 bases at V and 8 bases at J, with 10 bases between the two ends. The variable domain in full, with the rest retrieved from reference TRBV7-3 and TRBJ1-2, is GAGVSQTPSNKVTEKGKYVELRCDPISGHTALYWYRQSLGQGPEFLIYFQGTGAADDSGLPNDRFFAVRPEGSVSTLKIQRTERGDSAVYLCASSLEGWGYTFGSGTRLTVV.

The chain couples TRBV30 to TRBJ2-3; 13 bases are a match to TRBD2. Germline V gives CDR1 GTSNPN, CDR2 SVGIG (reference sequence). CDR3 length equals 15 residues. Trimming took 0 bases from V and 5 from J; bases not matched to a gene: 2. The chain's CDR3 is CAWSVTSGRGDTQYF. The CDR3 coding sequence is TGTGCCTGGAGTGTTACTAGCGGGAGGGGAGATACGCAGTATTTT. The complete variable domain, with remaining parts taken from reference TRBV30 and TRBJ2-3, reads SQTIHQWPATLVQPVGSPLSLECTVEGTSNPNLYWYRQAAGRGLQLLFYSVGIGQISSEVPQNLSASRPQDRQFILSSKKLLLSDSGFYLCAWSVTSGRGDTQYFGPGTRLTVL.

The chain carries TRBV19 and TRBJ1-2; 9 nucleotides line up with TRBD1. V shed 6 bases, J shed 8 bases, and the junction held 4 bases outside the gene matches. From germline, CDR1 is LNHDA and CDR2 SQIVND (reference sequence). The CDR3 consists of 12 residues. The CDR3 spells CASRGQGNGYTF. As DNA, the CDR3 is TGTGCCAGTAGGGGACAGGGAAACGGCTACACCTTC.

The rearrangement links TRBV5-4 to TRBJ1-6; a possible D gene is TRBD1 (6 bases). V was shortened by 4 bases and J by 10 bases, with 15 bases between the two germline ends. Germline CDR1 SGHNT, CDR2 YYREEE (reference sequence). This CDR3 comprises 14 residues. The CDR3 protein is CASSTKQGRSPLHF. In DNA, the CDR3 is TGTGCCAGCAGCACGAAACAGGGTCGGTCACCCCTCCACTTT.

V gene TRBV5-1 combines with J gene TRBJ2-7, with D unresolved. The CDR3 runs to 13 residues. Germline V lookup: CDR1 SGHRS, CDR2 YFSETQ. V was clipped by 4 bases and J by 3 bases, with 11 bases between them. The CDR3 loop reads CASSDGEDYEQYF. CDR3 nucleotides: TGCGCCAGCAGCGACGGAGAGGACTACGAGCAGTACTTC.

The chain combines TRBV9 with TRBJ1-1; perhaps TRBD1 as D (5 bases). The V end was cut by 0 bases, the J end by 3 bases, with 15 bases between. Per germline, CDR1 SGDLS and CDR2 YYNGEE. The CDR3 sequence is 16 residues long. CDR3 amino acids: CASSVGLRGGDTEAFF. CDR3 sequence (DNA): TGTGCCAGCAGCGTAGGACTCCGGGGAGGGGACACTGAAGCTTTCTTT.

The chain recombines TRBV30 with TRBJ1-3; maybe TRBD1 (5 bases). CDR1 is GTSNPN, CDR2 SVGIG, per germline (reference sequence). The V end was cut by 0 bases, the J end by 0 bases, with 12 bases between. This CDR3 spans 16 amino acids. Written as DNA, the CDR3 is TGTGCCTGGAGTGTACGGGGGAGGTTCTCTGGAAACACCATATATTTT. Residues: CAWSVRGRFSGNTIYF.

The V call is TRBV6-5, the J call TRBJ1-2, with D unresolved. Germline V lookup: CDR1 MNHEY, CDR2 SVGAGI. The CDR3 contains 12 residues. Between the trimmed V and J ends, which lost 7 bases and 5 bases, there was a span of 11 bases. The CDR3 DNA follows: TGTGCCAGCATTGCGGCCCTGTATGGCTACACCTTC. Protein: CASIAALYGYTF.

This chain links TRBV2 with TRBJ2-1; no firm D call. The germline CDR1 and CDR2 sequences are SNHLY and FYNNEI. V was clipped by 3 bases and J by 4 bases, with 4 bases between them. This CDR3 has 12 amino acids. DNA for the CDR3: TGTGCCAGCAGTGAGTTATACAATGAGCAGTTCTTC. It specifies CASSELYNEQFF.

The gene calls are TRBV5-4 and TRBJ2-4; 7 nucleotides agree with TRBD1. V dropped 3 bases and J dropped 0; count of bases not matched to a gene: 9. Per germline, CDR1 SGHNT and CDR2 YYREEE (reference sequence). This CDR3 spans 17 amino acids. CDR3: CASSSPDRRAAKNIQYF. The CDR3 DNA reads TGTGCCAGCAGCTCCCCGGACAGGCGAGCAGCCAAAAACATTCAGTACTTC.

This sequence joins TRBV9 and TRBJ2-7; 7 positions agree with TRBD1. Germline lookup yields CDR1 SGDLS and CDR2 YYNGEE. J gave up 3 bases and V 4 bases, and 10 bases lay outside the gene matches. The CDR3 runs 15 residues. The CDR3 DNA follows: TGTGCCAGCAGCTCTCAAGGACAGGTATTCTACGAGCAGTACTTC. Translation gives CASSSQGQVFYEQYF.

J is TRBJ2-2 and V is TRBV10-1, with TRBD1 as a possible D gene (6 bases). The CDR3 is made up of 15 amino acids. The germline V gene encodes CDR1 WNHNN and CDR2 SYGVQD (reference sequence). The CDR3 is CAGARGYSNTGELFF. CDR3 bases: TGCGCAGGCGCCAGGGGCTACTCGAACACCGGGGAGCTGTTTTTT.